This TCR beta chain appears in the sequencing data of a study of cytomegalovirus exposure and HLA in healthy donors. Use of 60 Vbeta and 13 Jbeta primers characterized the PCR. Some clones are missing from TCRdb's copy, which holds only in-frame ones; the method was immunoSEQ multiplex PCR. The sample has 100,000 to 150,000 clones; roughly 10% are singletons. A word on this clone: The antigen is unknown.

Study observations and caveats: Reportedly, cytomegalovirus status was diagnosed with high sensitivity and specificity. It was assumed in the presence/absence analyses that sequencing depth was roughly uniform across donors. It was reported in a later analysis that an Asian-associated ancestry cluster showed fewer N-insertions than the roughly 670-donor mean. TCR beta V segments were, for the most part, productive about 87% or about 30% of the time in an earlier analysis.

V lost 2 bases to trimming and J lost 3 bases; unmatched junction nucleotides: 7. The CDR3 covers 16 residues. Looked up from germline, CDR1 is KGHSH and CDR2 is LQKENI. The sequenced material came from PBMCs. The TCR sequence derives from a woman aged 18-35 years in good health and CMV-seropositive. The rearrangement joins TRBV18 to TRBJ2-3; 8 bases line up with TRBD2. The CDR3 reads CASSPLSTSVTDTQYF. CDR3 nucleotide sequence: TGTGCCAGCTCACCATTGTCGACTAGCGTTACAGATACGCAGTATTTT.